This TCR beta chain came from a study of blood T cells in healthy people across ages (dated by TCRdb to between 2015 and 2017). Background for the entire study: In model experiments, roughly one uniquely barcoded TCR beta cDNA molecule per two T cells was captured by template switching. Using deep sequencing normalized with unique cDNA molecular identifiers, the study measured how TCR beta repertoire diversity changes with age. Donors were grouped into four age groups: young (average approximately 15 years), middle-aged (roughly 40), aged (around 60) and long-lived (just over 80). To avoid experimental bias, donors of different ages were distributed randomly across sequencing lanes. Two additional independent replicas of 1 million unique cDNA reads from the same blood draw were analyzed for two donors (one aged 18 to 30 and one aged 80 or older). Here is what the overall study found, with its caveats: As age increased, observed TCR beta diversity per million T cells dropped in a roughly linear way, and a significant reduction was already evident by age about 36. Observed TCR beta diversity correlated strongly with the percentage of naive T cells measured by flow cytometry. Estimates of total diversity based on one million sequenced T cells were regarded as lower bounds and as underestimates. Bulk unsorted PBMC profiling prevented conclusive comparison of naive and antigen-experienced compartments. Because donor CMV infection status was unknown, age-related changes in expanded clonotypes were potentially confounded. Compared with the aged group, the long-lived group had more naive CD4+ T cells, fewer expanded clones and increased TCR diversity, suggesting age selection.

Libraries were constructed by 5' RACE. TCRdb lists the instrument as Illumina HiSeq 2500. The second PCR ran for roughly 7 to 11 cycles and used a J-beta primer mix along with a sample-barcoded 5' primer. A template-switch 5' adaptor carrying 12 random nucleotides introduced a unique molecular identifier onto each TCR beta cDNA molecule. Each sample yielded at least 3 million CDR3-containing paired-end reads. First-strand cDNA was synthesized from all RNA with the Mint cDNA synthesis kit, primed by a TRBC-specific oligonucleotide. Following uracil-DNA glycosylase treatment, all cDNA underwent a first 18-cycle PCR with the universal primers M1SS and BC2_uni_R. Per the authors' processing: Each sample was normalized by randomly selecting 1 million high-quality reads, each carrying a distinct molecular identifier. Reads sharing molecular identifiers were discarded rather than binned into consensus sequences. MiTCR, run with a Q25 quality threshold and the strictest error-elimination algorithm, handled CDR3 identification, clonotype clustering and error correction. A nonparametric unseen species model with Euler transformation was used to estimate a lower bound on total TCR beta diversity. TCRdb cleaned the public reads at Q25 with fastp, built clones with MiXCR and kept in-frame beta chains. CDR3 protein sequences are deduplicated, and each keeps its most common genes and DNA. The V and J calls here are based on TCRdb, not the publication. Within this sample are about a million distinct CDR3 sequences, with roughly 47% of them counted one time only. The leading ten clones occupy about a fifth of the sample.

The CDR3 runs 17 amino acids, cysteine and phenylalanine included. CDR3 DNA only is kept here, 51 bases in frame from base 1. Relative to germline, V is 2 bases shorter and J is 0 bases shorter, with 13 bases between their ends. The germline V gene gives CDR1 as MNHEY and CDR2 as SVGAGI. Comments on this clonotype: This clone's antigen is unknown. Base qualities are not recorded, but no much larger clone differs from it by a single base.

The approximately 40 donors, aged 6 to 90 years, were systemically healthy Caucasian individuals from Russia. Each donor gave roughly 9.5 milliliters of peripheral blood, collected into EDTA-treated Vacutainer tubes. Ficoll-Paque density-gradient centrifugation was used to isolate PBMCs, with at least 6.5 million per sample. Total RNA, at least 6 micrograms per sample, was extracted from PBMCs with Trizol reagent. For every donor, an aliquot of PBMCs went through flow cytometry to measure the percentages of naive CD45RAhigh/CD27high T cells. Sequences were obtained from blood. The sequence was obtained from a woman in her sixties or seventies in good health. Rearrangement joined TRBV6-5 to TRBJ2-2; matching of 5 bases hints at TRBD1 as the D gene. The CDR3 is CASSYDLGRSNTGELFF. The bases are TGTGCCAGCAGTTACGATCTGGGGCGTTCGAACACCGGGGAGCTGTTTTTT.